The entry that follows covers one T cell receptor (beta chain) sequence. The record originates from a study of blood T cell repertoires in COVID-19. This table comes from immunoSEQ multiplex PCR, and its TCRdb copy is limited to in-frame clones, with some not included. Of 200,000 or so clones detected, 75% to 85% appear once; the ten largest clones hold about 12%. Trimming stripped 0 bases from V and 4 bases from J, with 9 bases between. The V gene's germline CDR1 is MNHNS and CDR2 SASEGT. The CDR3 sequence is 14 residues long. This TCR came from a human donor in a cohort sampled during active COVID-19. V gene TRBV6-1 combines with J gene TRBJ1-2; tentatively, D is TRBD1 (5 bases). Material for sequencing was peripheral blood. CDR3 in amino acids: CASSEALQVYGYTF. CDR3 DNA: TGTGCCAGCAGTGAAGCGCTACAGGTCTATGGCTACACCTTC.